This T cell receptor beta chain was identified in a study of memory CD4+ T cells and cytomegalovirus serostatus. General study findings and limits: CMV serostatus prediction reached median AUC approximately 0.95, or 0.91 with US-trained model.

Per the authors' pipeline: After removing out-of-frame reads, 2,204,828 distinct TCRbeta sequences remained. Generated by immunoSEQ multiplex PCR, the TCRdb table keeps only in-frame clones and is missing some. That table gives V, J and clone size, and the DNA gave D and trimming. Of about 45,000 clones listed, just over 75% were seen once; the top ten hold approximately 1.9%. The sort gate was single viable CD3+CD4+CD8-CD45RO+ cells for memory CD4+ T cells. Serum IgG to CMV pp150, pp28, p38 and p52 defined serostatus. In its sample, this clone ranks as medium-sized. Its antigen remains unidentified. V lost 8 bases and J lost 4, with 21 bases in between. Germline CDR1 ENHRY, CDR2 SYGVKD. The CDR3 is 16 residues long.

The chain joins TRBV10-3 to TRBJ1-3; D unclear. Sequencing was done on a sample of memory CD4+ T cells from blood. The sequence was collected from an adult in good health and CMV-seronegative. CDR3 residues: CAIHGVAGGSGNTIYF. The CDR3 DNA follows: TGTGCCATCCATGGGGTGGCAGGAGGTTCGGGAAACACCATATATTTT.